A selection of T cell receptor beta chains follows, all from one sample in a study of T cells in localized non-small cell lung cancer. Clones were sequenced by immunoSEQ multiplex PCR, and TCRdb holds only the in-frame ones, with some missing. The repertoire holds some 4,600 clones, 85% to 95% seen once, with about 3% in the top ten. The sequencing here drew on peripheral blood, taken before any cancer treatment. The receptors shown here come from a woman between 35 and 70 years old with stage I lung adenocarcinoma. The CDR3 runs from the conserved cysteine through the conserved F or W. The D gene is left open where the match is weak. Expanded clones are given a class, and other clones once, few, many or no size at all.

length | D | size | J | V | CDR3 | DNA
15 | TRBD1 | NA | TRBJ2-1 | TRBV19 | CASSIGTGGPYEQFF | TGTGCCAGTAGTATAGGGACAGGGGGCCCTTATGAGCAGTTCTTC
15 | TRBD2 | NA | TRBJ2-3 | TRBV7-3 | CASSFPSGRPDTQYF | TGTGCCAGCAGCTTCCCTAGCGGGAGGCCAGATACGCAGTATTTT
13 | NA | NA | TRBJ1-2 | TRBV28 | CASTGGINYGYTF | TGTGCCAGCACGGGGGGGATTAACTATGGCTACACCTTC
16 | NA | once | TRBJ1-2 | TRBV18 | CASSPATDPLNYGYTF | TGTGCCAGCTCACCCGCGACAGACCCACTAAACTATGGCTACACCTTC
16 | TRBD2 | NA | TRBJ2-3 | TRBV18 | CASSPPSGVDTDTQYF | TGTGCCAGCTCACCCCCTAGCGGGGTAGACACAGATACGCAGTATTTT
14 | NA | NA | TRBJ2-3 | TRBV7-2 | CASTRERGTDTQYF | TGTGCCAGCACGAGGGAGAGGGGGACAGATACGCAGTATTTT
18 | NA | once | TRBJ1-2 | TRBV19 | CASTQIKTGGPTGYGYTF | TGTGCCAGTACCCAAATCAAGACGGGCGGCCCGACTGGCTATGGCTACACCTTC
13 | NA | NA | TRBJ1-1 | TRBV18 | CASSSSTNTEAFF | TGTGCCAGCTCATCCTCGACGAACACTGAAGCTTTCTTT
13 | NA | NA | TRBJ1-5 | TRBV30 | CAWGGGGNQPQHF | TGTGCCTGGGGCGGGGGGGGAAATCAGCCCCAGCATTTT
15 | TRBD1 | NA | TRBJ2-5 | TRBV6-5 | CASSPTGASVETQYF | TGTGCCAGCAGCCCGACAGGGGCGAGTGTAGAGACCCAGTACTTC
12 | NA | once | TRBJ1-1 | TRBV25-1 | CASSEIGNEAFF | TGTGCCAGCAGTGAGATTGGCAATGAAGCTTTCTTT
13 | NA | NA | TRBJ2-7 | TRBV30 | CAWNRDSPYEQYF | TGTGCCTGGAACCGGGACTCGCCCTACGAGCAGTACTTC
16 | TRBD1 | NA | TRBJ2-1 | TRBV19 | CASSNSGTGDYNEQFF | TGTGCCAGTAGTAATTCCGGGACAGGGGACTACAATGAGCAGTTCTTC
12 | NA | NA | TRBJ2-7 | TRBV7-8 | CASSPQRVEQYF | TGTGCCAGCAGCCCCCAAAGAGTCGAGCAGTACTTC
14 | NA | NA | TRBJ2-1 | TRBV7-9 | CASSRRASENEQFF | TGTGCCAGCAGCCGGCGGGCCAGCGAGAATGAGCAGTTCTTC
18 | NA | NA | TRBJ2-3 | TRBV11-3 | CASSPGLLVPEFTDTQYF | TGTGCCAGCAGCCCAGGACTCCTAGTTCCCGAATTCACAGATACGCAGTATTTT
13 | TRBD2 | NA | TRBJ2-1 | TRBV6-1 | CASSETSGSGQFF | TGTGCCAGCAGTGAGACTAGCGGGAGCGGACAGTTCTTC
11 | NA | NA | TRBJ2-5 | TRBV4-1 | CASSQDETQYF | TGCGCCAGCAGCCAAGATGAGACCCAGTACTTC
15 | NA | NA | TRBJ2-6 | TRBV5-1 | CASRSGDSGANVLTF | TGCGCCAGCAGGTCCGGGGACTCTGGGGCCAACGTCCTGACTTTC
16 | NA | NA | TRBJ2-5 | TRBV14 | CASSQGIGGQSVAQYF | TGTGCCAGCAGCCAAGGTATCGGAGGCCAGTCCGTTGCCCAGTACTTC
15 | NA | NA | TRBJ2-7 | TRBV7-9 | CASSLGQAPLNEQYF | TGTGCCAGCAGCTTAGGACAGGCCCCTTTGAACGAGCAGTACTTC
16 | NA | NA | TRBJ2-7 | TRBV27 | CASSLSGRGSPYEQYF | TGTGCCAGCAGTTTATCGGGCAGGGGTTCCCCCTACGAGCAGTACTTC
15 | NA | NA | TRBJ1-2 | TRBV5-1 | CASSPGETYNYGYTF | TGCGCCAGCAGCCCAGGAGAGACATACAACTATGGCTACACCTTC